This TCR beta chain is from a study of monozygotic twins with inflammatory bowel disease. A word on this clonotype: What it binds is not known.

TCRdb reworked the 5' RACE reads into one entry per CDR3 protein, no DNA. Recorded here are 420,000 or so distinct CDR3 sequences; the top ten clones represent 2% to 2.5%. The study, taken as a whole, reports: Immunosuppressive treatment differences may have increased patient repertoire variability. Backing was not found for a single strong signal or clonotype associated with IBD.

This CDR3 comprises 14 residues. The V gene's germline CDR1 is SGHTA and CDR2 FQGNSA. This chain links TRBV7-2 with TRBJ2-7; TCRdb designates TRBD2, a call that cannot be tested without DNA. Material for sequencing was blood. The TCR was taken from a human donor with ulcerative colitis or Crohn's disease, or a healthy co-twin of an affected twin (not recorded which). The CDR3 region is CASSPWGGGSATYF.